The present T cell receptor (beta chain) was sequenced within a study of PD-1 blockade in mismatch repair-deficient tumors. V was pared by 3 bases and J by 2 bases, with 10 bases between. This CDR3 has 14 residues. Germline CDR1 LNHDA, CDR2 SQIVND (reference sequence). Here immunoSEQ multiplex PCR was the method, and the copy in TCRdb shows in-frame clones only, minus some. The data show some 110,000 clones, with over 65% seen just once and roughly 4.5% held by the top ten. There are a few counts of this clone. The chain employs TRBV19 and TRBJ1-2; D might be TRBD1 (6 bases). This clonotype was obtained from an adult with mismatch repair-deficient cancer. The sample was peripheral blood, taken more than 58 weeks after starting pembrolizumab. Here the CDR3 DNA reads TGTGCCAGTAGTATGGGAACAGGGAACTATGGCTACACCTTC. Translated, it gives CASSMGTGNYGYTF.